This entry lists 28 T cell receptor beta chains sequenced from one sample in a study of shared clonotypes between healthy human individuals. Profiling relied on immunoSEQ multiplex PCR, and the TCRdb table lists in-frame clones only, not all of them. The sample carries about 2.2 million clones, roughly 95% recorded once. CD45RO-negative, CCR7-selected cells formed the naive CD8 fraction, which excluded terminally differentiated effector memory CD45RA+ cells. Sequenced: naive CD8+ T cells from PBMCs. These receptors originate from a man younger than 35 in good health. Some clones in this sample may be carry-over from other donors' samples.

The chain uses TRBV5-5 and TRBJ1-1; perhaps TRBD1 as D (5 bases). The CDR3 is 18 amino acids. Germline V gene data show CDR1 as SGHKS and CDR2 as YYEKEE (reference sequence). V gave up 4 bases and J gave up 0 bases, with 22 bases separating them. Here the CDR3 DNA reads TGTGCCAGCAGCCAATTTAGAACTCAGGGCTTCGTGAACACTGAAGCTTTCTTT. It is translated as CASSQFRTQGFVNTEAFF.

This chain joins TRBV7-6 and TRBJ2-1, with D maybe TRBD1 (6 bases). Germline CDR1 SGHVS, CDR2 FNYEAQ. The CDR3 consists of 13 residues. V was clipped by 2 bases and J by 9 bases, with 11 bases between them. For the CDR3, the DNA is TGTGCCAGCAGCTTAATTCGAGGGGGTGAGCAGTTCTTC. Translation: CASSLIRGGEQFF.

The rearrangement joins TRBV27 to TRBJ2-7; D possibly corresponds to TRBD1 (6 bases). The V and J ends lost 3 bases and 6 bases respectively, with 9 bases between them. Germline CDR1 is MNHEY and CDR2 is SMNVEV (reference sequence). The CDR3 covers 12 residues. The CDR3 DNA is TGTGCCAGCAGTTTTACAGGGAGCGAGCAGTACTTC. Protein sequence: CASSFTGSEQYF.

This chain connects TRBV28 to TRBJ2-3; TRBD2 is a possible D gene (7 bases). This CDR3 region has 18 residues. CDR1 is MDHEN, CDR2 SYDVKM, per germline. Trimming left V 3 bases short and J 0 bases short, with 19 bases between. The CDR3: CASSLLAGADASTDTQYF. The CDR3 bases are TGTGCCAGCAGTTTGTTGGCGGGGGCAGACGCTAGCACAGATACGCAGTATTTT.

The chain employs TRBV11-3 and TRBJ2-1; 8 bases are a match to TRBD1. The V segment lost 1 base and the J segment 8 bases; nucleotides outside the gene matches: 10. Per germline, CDR1 SGHNT and CDR2 YENEEA. This CDR3 region has 16 residues. The CDR3 DNA reads as TGTGCCAGCAGCTTAGGGGCAGCAGGGGGCGGACATGAGCAGTTCTTC. Encoded protein: CASSLGAAGGGHEQFF. Combining the CDR3 with reference TRBV11-3 and TRBJ2-1 gives the whole variable domain EAGVVQSPRYKIIEKKQPVAFWCNPISGHNTLYWYLQNLGQGPELLIRYENEEAVDDSQLPKDRFSAERLKGVDSTLKIQPAELGDSAVYLCASSLGAAGGGHEQFFGPGTRLTVL.

This chain links TRBV10-3 with TRBJ1-1; 7 bases are shared with TRBD1. The CDR3 is 17 residues long. CDR1 and CDR2 (germline): ENHRY, SYGVKD. With V trimmed by 5 bases and J by 0 bases, 12 bases remained unmatched. CDR3 sequence reads: CAISTPGVGGMNTEAFF. The CDR3 DNA follows: TGTGCCATCAGTACCCCTGGGGTAGGGGGCATGAACACTGAAGCTTTCTTT.

The CDR3 spells CASSLGSLPNQPQHF. DNA of the CDR3: TGTGCCAGCAGTTTAGGCTCCCTCCCCAATCAGCCCCAGCATTTT. J is TRBJ1-5 and V is TRBV27; D is ambiguous. V lost 2 bases and J 3 bases, leaving 11 bases between the germline ends. This CDR3 has 15 residues. The germline gives CDR1 MNHEY, CDR2 SMNVEV (reference sequence).

The chain couples TRBV7-3 to TRBJ2-5; no definite D call. Germline CDR1 and CDR2: SGHTA and FQGTGA. This CDR3 comprises 15 residues. Deletions cut 0 bases from V and 4 bases from J, with 12 bases between. CDR3 sequence: CASSLTFGLGETQYF. The CDR3 coding sequence is TGTGCCAGCAGCTTAACGTTTGGGTTGGGAGAGACCCAGTACTTC.

The genes are TRBV6-1 and TRBJ2-2, with D unclear. Germline values: CDR1 MNHNS, CDR2 SASEGT. The V end lost 4 bases, the J end lost 4 bases, and 13 bases lay between the germline ends. This CDR3 is built from 15 residues. As DNA, the CDR3 is TGTGCCAGCAGTGGAAGGGCAGTGGGCACCGGGGAGCTGTTTTTT. Translating gives CASSGRAVGTGELFF.

The chain uses TRBV7-6 and TRBJ2-4; TRBD2 matches at 9 bases. Losses at the gene ends were 1 base for V and 2 bases for J; bases not matched to a gene: 3. Germline CDR1 is SGHVS and CDR2 is FNYEAQ. This CDR3 has 16 residues. CDR3 bases: TGTGCCAGCAGCTTAGTGGCGGGGGGGCCCAAAAACATTCAGTACTTC. Amino acids: CASSLVAGGPKNIQYF.

The CDR3 DNA is TGTGCCAGCAGCTTGACAGGGGGCCGAGCTTTCTTT. It encodes CASSLTGGRAFF. The rearrangement uses TRBV5-5 and TRBJ1-1, with 9 bases aligning to TRBD1. The CDR3 runs 12 residues. Per germline, CDR1 SGHKS and CDR2 YYEKEE (reference sequence). Trimming removed 1 base from V and 10 bases from J; junction bases left unmatched: 2. The full variable domain, its missing parts supplied by reference TRBV5-5 and TRBJ1-1, is DAGVTQSPTHLIKTRGQQVTLRCSPISGHKSVSWYQQVLGQGPQFIFQYYEKEERGRGNFPDRFSARQFPNYSSELNVNALLLGDSALYLCASSLTGGRAFFGQGTRLTVV.

As for this clone: One end of the junction is discordant with germline, which a read error may explain. This sample also contains other DNA sequences that code for the same CDR3. The DNA for the CDR3 is TGTGCCAGCAGTTTACTTACAGGAGGGTCCTACGAGCAATACTTC. Translation gives CASSLLTGGSYEQYF. This rearrangement joins TRBV27 to TRBJ2-7, with TRBD2 as a possible D gene (6 bases). The CDR3 is 15 residues long. Germline CDR1 reads MNHEY; CDR2 reads SMNVEV (reference sequence).

The chain recombines TRBV28 with TRBJ2-7, with D possibly matching TRBD1 (5 bases). The CDR3 runs 15 residues. CDR1 and CDR2 from the germline V gene are MDHEN and SYDVKM. The V end was cut by 5 bases, the J end by 5 bases, with 19 bases between. CDR3 in amino acids: CASSRIQEVPHEQYF. In nucleotides, the CDR3 is TGTGCCAGCAGTCGAATACAGGAAGTTCCCCACGAGCAGTACTTC.

The genes are TRBV30 and TRBJ1-5; D perhaps matches TRBD1 (5 bases). Per germline, CDR1 GTSNPN and CDR2 SVGIG (reference sequence). Between the trimmed V and J ends, which lost 0 bases and 4 bases, there was a span of 10 bases. The CDR3 is 14 amino acids. The CDR3 reads CAWSVKGANQPQHF. CDR3 DNA: TGTGCCTGGAGTGTCAAAGGGGCTAATCAGCCCCAGCATTTT.

The chain joins TRBV19 to TRBJ2-3; unclear D gene. In germline, CDR1 is LNHDA, CDR2 SQIVND (reference sequence). V was shortened by 1 base and J by 0 bases, with 5 bases between the two germline ends. The CDR3 has 14 amino acids. The CDR3 loop reads CASSIVPSTDTQYF. CDR3 coding DNA: TGTGCCAGTAGTATAGTACCCAGCACAGATACGCAGTATTTT.

The J gene is TRBJ2-7, the V gene TRBV7-9; 7 nucleotides line up with TRBD2. The V and J ends lost 4 bases and 2 bases, in that order; junction bases with no gene match: 17. The CDR3 spans 18 residues. The germline V gene has CDR1 SEHNR and CDR2 FQNEAQ (reference sequence). The CDR3 DNA follows: TGTGCCAGCAGCTCCAACCGAAATCCTAGCGGAGATCCCTACGAGCAGTACTTC. Its translation is CASSSNRNPSGDPYEQYF.

The V gene is TRBV15, the J gene TRBJ1-1; D is perhaps TRBD1 (6 bases). There are 15 residues in the CDR3. Trimming pared 1 base from V and 3 bases from J, leaving 12 bases between. Germline values: CDR1 LNHNV, CDR2 YYDKDF (reference sequence). The CDR3 is CATSRARGQHTEAFF. In DNA, the CDR3 is TGTGCCACCAGCAGAGCCAGAGGACAGCACACTGAAGCTTTCTTT. The full variable domain, rest sourced from reference TRBV15 and TRBJ1-1, is DAMVIQNPRYQVTQFGKPVTLSCSQTLNHNVMYWYQQKSSQAPKLLFHYYDKDFNNEADTPDNFQSRRPNTSFCFLDIRSPGLGDTAMYLCATSRARGQHTEAFFGQGTRLTVV.

V usage is TRBV27 and J usage is TRBJ2-7; the D gene is possibly TRBD2 (6 bases). The germline gives CDR1 MNHEY, CDR2 SMNVEV (reference sequence). The V gene lost 2 bases and the J gene lost 2 bases, with 10 bases spanning the gap. The CDR3 loop spans 14 amino acids. CDR3 amino acids: CASSLVGRAYEQYF. The CDR3 DNA follows: TGTGCCAGCAGTTTAGTCGGGAGAGCCTACGAGCAGTACTTC.

V is TRBV11-2 and J is TRBJ2-1, with D unresolved. The CDR3 spans 14 residues. Germline CDR1 and CDR2: SGHAT and FQNNGV. V was pared by 2 bases and J by 5 bases, with 10 bases between. The CDR3 protein is CASSLWSPNNEQFF. DNA of the CDR3: TGTGCCAGCAGCTTATGGAGCCCCAACAATGAGCAGTTCTTC.

The rearrangement uses TRBV27 and TRBJ2-7; 10 nucleotides line up with TRBD1. After removal of 2 bases from V and 4 bases from J, the junction contained 8 bases not matched to a gene. CDR3 length equals 16 residues. Germline V gives CDR1 MNHEY, CDR2 SMNVEV (reference sequence). The CDR3 nucleotides read TGTGCCAGCAGTTTACGCCTACAGGACAGGGGGTACGAGCAGTACTTC. Its translation: CASSLRLQDRGYEQYF.

J is TRBJ1-2 and V is TRBV6-1, with D possibly being TRBD1 (6 bases). The germline V gene encodes CDR1 MNHNS and CDR2 SASEGT. The CDR3 runs to 16 residues. Trimming cost V 0 bases and J 7 bases, with 18 bases left between them. CDR3 sequence: CASSEAGGRSVLGYTF. The CDR3 region has the DNA TGTGCCAGCAGTGAAGCCGGGGGGCGAAGTGTCCTTGGCTACACCTTC.

The chain carries TRBV29-1 and TRBJ2-3; TRBD2 matches at 12 bases. In germline, CDR1 is SQVTM, CDR2 ANQGSEA. J lost 3 bases, V lost 7 bases, and 8 bases had no gene match. The CDR3 is 15 residues long. This CDR3 reads CSATATSGRTDTQYF. CDR3 DNA sequence: TGCAGCGCCACAGCGACTAGCGGGAGAACAGATACGCAGTATTTT.

The genes are TRBV7-6 and TRBJ2-1, with D possibly being TRBD2 (6 bases). The CDR3 runs to 15 residues. The V end lost 3 bases, the J end lost 7 bases, and 16 bases lay between the germline ends. Germline CDR1 is SGHVS and CDR2 is FNYEAQ. The CDR3 nucleotides read TGTGCCAGCAGCTTGGAATTCGTAGGGAGGAATGAGCAGTTCTTC. Protein sequence: CASSLEFVGRNEQFF.

The rearrangement links TRBV5-1 to TRBJ2-6, with D uncertain. Trimming pared 0 bases from V and 0 bases from J, leaving 7 bases between. This CDR3 contains 16 residues. Per the germline V gene, CDR1 is SGHRS and CDR2 is YFSETQ. CDR3 loop: CASSLGQISGANVLTF. DNA of the CDR3: TGCGCCAGCAGCTTGGGACAAATCTCTGGGGCCAACGTCCTGACTTTC.

The V gene is TRBV11-2, the J gene TRBJ2-7; weak D call: TRBD2 (6 bases). Germline CDR1 reads SGHAT; CDR2 reads FQNNGV. Trimming removed 1 base at V and 0 bases at J, with 7 bases between. The CDR3 is made up of 14 amino acids. CDR3 sequence (DNA): TGTGCCAGCAGCTTAGCACTAGCCTCCTACGAGCAGTACTTC. Translating gives CASSLALASYEQYF.

In its sample, this clone was seen once. This chain links TRBV13 with TRBJ2-2, with 10 bases fitting TRBD2. Germline assignment: CDR1 PRHDT and CDR2 FYEKMQ (reference sequence). The CDR3 loop spans 15 amino acids. After removal of 6 bases from V and 10 bases from J, the junction contained 11 bases not matched to a gene. CDR3 sequence: CASRVSLAGVEELFF. The CDR3 DNA reads TGTGCCAGCAGGGTTAGTCTAGCGGGAGTGGAGGAGCTGTTTTTT.

This clone was observed once. The rearrangement links TRBV30 to TRBJ2-6; D remains unclear. The CDR3 is made up of 14 amino acids. Germline V lookup: CDR1 GTSNPN, CDR2 SVGIG (reference sequence). The V end lost 4 bases, the J end lost 0 bases, and 7 bases lay between the germline ends. CDR3 sequence (DNA): TGTGCCTGGAAGCAAATCTCTGGGGCCAACGTCCTGACTTTC. It codes for CAWKQISGANVLTF.

The gene calls are TRBV28 and TRBJ2-1; D remains unclear. The CDR3 has 15 residues. Germline CDR1 is MDHEN and CDR2 is SYDVKM. Trimming removed 2 bases at V and 2 bases at J, with 10 bases between. The DNA of the CDR3 is TGTGCCAGCAGTTTAGGGGATTCCCCCTACAATGAGCAGTTCTTC. It specifies CASSLGDSPYNEQFF.